The present T cell receptor (beta chain) was sequenced within a study of T cell responses to AZD1222 COVID-19 vaccine. General study results and limits: Every sample of the repertoires postdated the peak T cell response.

This clone was picked up a small number of times. Its antigen remains unidentified. Germline CDR1 reads SGHTA; CDR2 reads FQGNSA. The CDR3 is made up of 15 amino acids. V was shortened by 5 bases and J by 2 bases, with 15 bases between the two germline ends. Assay: immunoSEQ multiplex PCR; the TCRdb copy retains only in-frame clones and omits some. The table shows around 80,000 clones, with more than 85% occurring only once. The V call is TRBV7-2, the J call TRBJ1-1; D is possibly TRBD1 (5 bases). The sequence came from an adult who received the AZD1222 COVID-19 vaccine. Specimen: peripheral blood, collected 28 days after the second AZD1222 dose. The CDR3 reads CASSPRGRDNTEAFF. The DNA for the CDR3 is TGTGCCAGCAGCCCCCGAGGCAGGGATAACACTGAAGCTTTCTTT.